The following is a T cell receptor beta chain sequence with its context. The antigen remains unidentified. The entry originates in a study of OX40 agonist ivuxolimab in advanced cancers. Study at large: Treatment received earlier with anti-PD-1, anti-PD-L1 or anti-CTLA-4 agents was allowed, and over 30% had some.

The data were produced by immunoSEQ multiplex PCR, yet TCRdb's version contains in-frame clones alone and is incomplete. The table has over 65,000 clones, approximately 80% seen once. Overall study findings and caveats: A proportion of nonresponders additionally exhibited low normalized T-cell clonal expansion.

The V and J ends lost 2 bases and 10 bases respectively, with 6 bases between them. The length of the CDR3 is 11 residues. From germline, CDR1 is SGHAT and CDR2 FQNNGV. The sequence was collected from an adult with an advanced solid tumor such as melanoma, head and neck, liver or kidney cancer. The sample here was CD4+ or CD8+ T cells sorted from blood, taken in a trial of the OX40 agonist ivuxolimab. The chain is built from TRBV11-2 and TRBJ2-1; D is unclear. CDR3 bases: TGTGCCAGCAGCTTAAGGGTCGAGCAGTTCTTC. This sequence encodes CASSLRVEQFF.